Listed below are T cell receptor beta chains from one sample, sequenced in a study of cytomegalovirus exposure and HLA in healthy donors. This table comes from immunoSEQ multiplex PCR, and its TCRdb copy is limited to in-frame clones, with some not included. Of 150,000 or so clones listed, roughly 77% were seen once; the top ten hold 1%. Input material: PBMCs. The receptor source for this set is a woman in her forties or fifties in good health and CMV-seropositive. Each CDR3 is given without its conserved first and last residue.

>TRBJ2-7|TRBV19
ASSTGYSGYEQY
>TRBJ2-5|TRBV7-6
ASSPAQGHQETQY
>TRBJ2-2|TRBV11-3
ASSLGTGVNTGELF
>TRBJ2-1|TRBV9
ASSPGGAGQYNEQF
>TRBJ2-7|TRBV11-2
ASSRGTSGTYEQY
>TRBJ2-7|TRBV9
ASSVSQSGTPYEQY
>.|TRBV7-9
ASRASTGDYEQY
>TRBJ1-6|TRBV7-9
ASSAQGQLNNSPLH
>TRBJ2-6|TRBV28
ASSSPQGPHSGANVLT
>TRBJ2-7|TRBV5-1
ASSSPAGGLGEQY
>TRBJ1-4|TRBV5-1
ASSRDRNNEKLF